This is a list of T cell receptor beta chains from one sample in a study of early T cells in non-severe SARS-CoV-2 infection. TCRdb reprocessed the 5' RACE reads with MiXCR, giving one entry per CDR3 protein. This table has roughly 29,000 distinct CDR3 sequences, over 3.5% appearing once. The sample consisted of whole blood. All receptors derive from an adult who was a healthcare worker with PCR-confirmed SARS-CoV-2 infection or an uninfected control (not recorded which). CDR3s include the opening cysteine and the closing phenylalanine or tryptophan. The order of the fields is CDR3 protein, CDR3 DNA, CDR3 length, J gene, V gene, D gene, clone size. The D gene is left open where the match is weak. Not every row has a clone size; where given, it reads once, few, many or a size class.

CDR3 protein: CASRPDSYGNQPQHF; CDR3 DNA: TGCGCCAGCCGCCCGGACTCTTACGGCAATCAGCCCCAGCATTTT; CDR3 length: 15; J gene: TRBJ1-5; V gene: TRBV5-1; D gene: NA; clone size: many
CDR3 protein: CAISARRGLRLTDTQYF; CDR3 DNA: TGTGCCATCAGTGCCAGACGGGGGCTAAGGCTCACAGATACGCAGTATTTT; CDR3 length: 17; J gene: TRBJ2-3; V gene: TRBV10-3; D gene: NA; clone size: many
CDR3 protein: CASREVHEQYF; CDR3 DNA: TGTGCCAGCAGGGAAGTCCACGAGCAGTACTTC; CDR3 length: 11; J gene: TRBJ2-7; V gene: TRBV2; D gene: NA; clone size: NA
CDR3 protein: CASRSLYEQYF; CDR3 DNA: TGTGCCAGCCGCAGCCTCTACGAGCAGTACTTC; CDR3 length: 11; J gene: TRBJ2-7; V gene: TRBV28; D gene: NA; clone size: few
CDR3 protein: CASSFGTSLDTQYF; CDR3 DNA: TGTGCCAGCAGCTTTGGGACTAGCTTGGATACGCAGTATTTT; CDR3 length: 14; J gene: TRBJ2-3; V gene: TRBV7-9; D gene: TRBD2; clone size: few
CDR3 protein: CASSLRVSVGNEKLFF; CDR3 DNA: TGTGCCAGCAGCTTAAGGGTTTCTGTGGGGAATGAAAAACTGTTTTTT; CDR3 length: 16; J gene: TRBJ1-4; V gene: TRBV7-6; D gene: NA; clone size: many
CDR3 protein: CASSLAWEKAYEQYF; CDR3 DNA: TGTGCCAGCAGCTTAGCCTGGGAGAAGGCCTACGAGCAGTACTTC; CDR3 length: 15; J gene: TRBJ2-7; V gene: TRBV7-2; D gene: NA; clone size: few
CDR3 protein: CAWSVLLGLPRDVETQYF; CDR3 DNA: TGTGCCTGGAGTGTACTGTTGGGACTGCCCAGGGATGTAGAGACCCAGTACTTC; CDR3 length: 18; J gene: TRBJ2-5; V gene: TRBV30; D gene: NA; clone size: many
CDR3 protein: CASSIDPGLKNGYTF; CDR3 DNA: TGTGCCAGTAGTATAGATCCAGGGCTTAAGAATGGCTACACCTTC; CDR3 length: 15; J gene: TRBJ1-2; V gene: TRBV19; D gene: NA; clone size: few
CDR3 protein: CSARPQVIVGTEAFF; CDR3 DNA: TGCAGTGCTAGACCCCAGGTTATTGTAGGCACTGAAGCTTTCTTT; CDR3 length: 15; J gene: TRBJ1-1; V gene: TRBV20-1; D gene: NA; clone size: many
CDR3 protein: CASNWTGGNNSPLHF; CDR3 DNA: TGCGCCAGCAACTGGACAGGGGGTAATAATTCACCCCTCCACTTT; CDR3 length: 15; J gene: TRBJ1-6; V gene: TRBV10-1; D gene: TRBD1; clone size: few
CDR3 protein: CASSPHTGRTSPLHF; CDR3 DNA: TGTGCCAGCAGCCCGCACACGGGTCGGACTTCACCCCTCCACTTT; CDR3 length: 15; J gene: TRBJ1-6; V gene: TRBV7-8; D gene: NA; clone size: many
CDR3 protein: CSARGGMGTRRYEQYF; CDR3 DNA: TGCAGTGCTAGAGGGGGTATGGGGACTAGACGCTACGAGCAGTACTTC; CDR3 length: 16; J gene: TRBJ2-7; V gene: TRBV20-1; D gene: TRBD2; clone size: many
CDR3 protein: CASQTSMGTDTQYF; CDR3 DNA: TGTGCCAGCCAGACTTCTATGGGCACAGATACGCAGTATTTT; CDR3 length: 14; J gene: TRBJ2-3; V gene: TRBV19; D gene: NA; clone size: NA
CDR3 protein: CASSPQADRVSEQYF; CDR3 DNA: TGTGCCAGCTCACCGCAGGCGGACAGGGTCTCCGAGCAGTACTTC; CDR3 length: 15; J gene: TRBJ2-7; V gene: TRBV18; D gene: TRBD1; clone size: few
CDR3 protein: CASSYGQGVTQYF; CDR3 DNA: TGTGCCAGCAGTTATGGGCAGGGGGTGACCCAGTACTTC; CDR3 length: 13; J gene: TRBJ2-5; V gene: TRBV6-5; D gene: TRBD1; clone size: many
CDR3 protein: CASSYLLETQYF; CDR3 DNA: TGTGCCAGCAGTTACCTACTGGAGACCCAGTACTTC; CDR3 length: 12; J gene: TRBJ2-5; V gene: TRBV6-6; D gene: NA; clone size: many
CDR3 protein: CATSASTGPYNEQFF; CDR3 DNA: TGTGCCACCAGTGCCTCCACAGGACCCTACAATGAGCAGTTCTTC; CDR3 length: 15; J gene: TRBJ2-1; V gene: TRBV24-1; D gene: NA; clone size: many
CDR3 protein: CASSPDTGGNQPQHF; CDR3 DNA: TGTGCCAGCAGTCCAGACACAGGGGGCAATCAGCCCCAGCATTTT; CDR3 length: 15; J gene: TRBJ1-5; V gene: TRBV2; D gene: TRBD1; clone size: many
CDR3 protein: CASSHAPRDNYGYTF; CDR3 DNA: TGTGCCAGCAGCCACGCACCCAGGGACAACTATGGCTACACCTTC; CDR3 length: 15; J gene: TRBJ1-2; V gene: TRBV14; D gene: NA; clone size: many
CDR3 protein: CSVLNRDSNSGANVLTF; CDR3 DNA: TGCAGCGTGCTGAACCGGGACTCCAACTCTGGGGCCAACGTCCTGACTTTC; CDR3 length: 17; J gene: TRBJ2-6; V gene: TRBV29-1; D gene: NA; clone size: many
CDR3 protein: CSVEDYATGGFTEAFF; CDR3 DNA: TGCAGCGTTGAAGATTACGCTACAGGGGGCTTTACTGAAGCTTTCTTT; CDR3 length: 16; J gene: TRBJ1-1; V gene: TRBV29-1; D gene: TRBD1; clone size: many
CDR3 protein: CASSQTGGTEAFF; CDR3 DNA: TGTGCCAGCTCTCAAACAGGGGGCACTGAAGCTTTCTTT; CDR3 length: 13; J gene: TRBJ1-1; V gene: TRBV18; D gene: TRBD1; clone size: few
CDR3 protein: CASRSDRHSTDTQYF; CDR3 DNA: TGTGCCAGCAGGTCCGACAGGCATTCGACAGATACGCAGTATTTT; CDR3 length: 15; J gene: TRBJ2-3; V gene: TRBV14; D gene: NA; clone size: many